This TCR beta chain was obtained from a study of T-cell reconstitution after alpha-beta-depleted transplantation in children. A TCRbeta library incorporating unique molecular identifiers was prepared. MiXCR, applied by TCRdb to the PCR reads, yields one record per CDR3 protein. The data hold approximately 400,000 distinct CDR3 sequences, with around 9.9% observed a single time. At least ten counts were recorded for this clonotype. Unmatched junction bases numbered 13, after V lost 3 bases and J lost 7 bases. The germline CDR1 and CDR2 sequences are SGHDT and YYEEEE. This CDR3 has 17 amino acids. This receptor was obtained from a human donor who donated a stem cell graft to a child with acute myeloid leukemia. V usage is TRBV5-6 and J usage is TRBJ2-1; 10 bases are a match to TRBD1. Source: PBMCs from the stem cell graft donor, taken from the stem cell graft. The CDR3 sequence: CASSSIWMTGGRNEQFF. In DNA form, the CDR3 reads TGTGCCAGCAGCTCAATTTGGATGACAGGGGGCAGAAATGAGCAGTTCTTC.